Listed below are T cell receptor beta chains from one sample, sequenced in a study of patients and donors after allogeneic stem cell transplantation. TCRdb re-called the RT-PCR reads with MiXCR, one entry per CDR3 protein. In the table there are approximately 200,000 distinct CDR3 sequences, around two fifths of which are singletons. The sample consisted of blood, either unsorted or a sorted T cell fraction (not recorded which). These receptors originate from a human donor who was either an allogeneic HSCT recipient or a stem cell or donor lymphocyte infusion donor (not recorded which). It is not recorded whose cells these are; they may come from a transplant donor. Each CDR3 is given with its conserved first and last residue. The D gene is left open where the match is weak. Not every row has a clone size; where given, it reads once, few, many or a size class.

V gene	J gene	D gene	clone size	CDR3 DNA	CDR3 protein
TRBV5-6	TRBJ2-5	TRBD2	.	TGTGCCAGCAGCTTGGACGCTAGCGGGGAGACCCAGTACTTC	CASSLDASGETQYF
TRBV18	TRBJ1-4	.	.	TGTGCCAGCTCTCGCTCCAGGGGTGAAAAACTGTTTTTT	CASSRSRGEKLFF
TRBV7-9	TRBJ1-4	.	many	TGTGCCAGCAGCCGGACGGCCCTGAATGAAAAACTGTTTTTT	CASSRTALNEKLFF
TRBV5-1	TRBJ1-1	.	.	TGCGCCAGCAGCTTGGACAGGGAATTTGAAGCTTTCTTT	CASSLDREFEAFF
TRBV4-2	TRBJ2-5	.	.	TGTGCCAGCAGCTCTGGTGCAGTGGCGGAGACCCAGTACTTC	CASSSGAVAETQYF
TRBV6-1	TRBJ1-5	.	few	TGTGCCAGCAGTGCCCAGGGCGTGAGGCAGCCCCAGCATTTT	CASSAQGVRQPQHF
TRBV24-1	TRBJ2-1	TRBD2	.	TGTGCCACCAGTGGTCATCTTAGCGGGGGCCGGAATGAGCAGTTCTTC	CATSGHLSGGRNEQFF
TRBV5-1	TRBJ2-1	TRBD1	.	TGCGCCAGCAGCTTGAGTAGGTTGACAGGGGCGGGCAATGAGCAGTTCTTC	CASSLSRLTGAGNEQFF
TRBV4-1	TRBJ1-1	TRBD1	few	TGCGCCAGCAGCCAAGCCCCAGGGGGCGCGGACGTCACTGAAGCTTTCTTT	CASSQAPGGADVTEAFF
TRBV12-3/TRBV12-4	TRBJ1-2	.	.	TGTGCCAGCAGCCCCGACAGCTTCTATGGCTACACCTTC	CASSPDSFYGYTF
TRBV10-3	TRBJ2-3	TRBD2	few	TGTGCCATCAGTGAGGGGCAGGGGACTAGCAATCAGCCCCAGTATTTT	CAISEGQGTSNQPQYF
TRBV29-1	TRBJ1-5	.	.	TGCAGCGTTGGAATGGGCAATCAGCCCCAGCATTTT	CSVGMGNQPQHF
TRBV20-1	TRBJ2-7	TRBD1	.	TGCAGTGCTAGCAGGGACAGGGGGCTAGACGAGCAGTACTTC	CSASRDRGLDEQYF
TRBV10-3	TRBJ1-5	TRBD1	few	TGTGCCACCCAGGGGGGCCGTGGGCCCCAGCATTTT	CATQGGRGPQHF
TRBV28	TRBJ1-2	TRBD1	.	TGTGCCAGCAGTTTATCGGGAGGGGGCATCTATGGCTACACCTTC	CASSLSGGGIYGYTF
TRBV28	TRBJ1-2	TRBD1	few	TGTGCCAGCAGTTTATTGGAACAGGGGGGGTATGGCTACACCTTC	CASSLLEQGGYGYTF
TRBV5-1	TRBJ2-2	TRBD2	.	TGCGCCAGCAGCCTGCGGGGGTTAAACACCGGGGAGCTGTTTTTT	CASSLRGLNTGELFF
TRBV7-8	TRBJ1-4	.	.	TGTGCCAGCAGCTTAAAGGAAAAACTGTTTTTT	CASSLKEKLFF
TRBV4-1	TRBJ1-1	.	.	TGCGCCAGCAGCCAAATCGACCGGGAAGGAGCTTTCTTT	CASSQIDREGAFF
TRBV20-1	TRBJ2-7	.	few	TGCAGTGCTAGATTCGCCAGCCTGTACGAGCAGTACTTC	CSARFASLYEQYF
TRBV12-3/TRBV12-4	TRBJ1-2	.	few	TGTGCCAGCACCCCGGACAGCCAGTATGGCTACACCTTC	CASTPDSQYGYTF
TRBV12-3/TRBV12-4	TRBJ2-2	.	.	TGTGCCAGCAGTTTAGCCACTAGGAACACCGGGGAGCTGTTTTTT	CASSLATRNTGELFF
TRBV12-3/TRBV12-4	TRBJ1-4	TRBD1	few	TGTGCCAGCAGCCCCCACAGGGGGCTACGAACTAATGAAAAACTGTTTTTT	CASSPHRGLRTNEKLFF
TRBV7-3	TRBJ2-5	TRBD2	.	TGTGCCAGCAGCCCAGGGACTAGCGGAGAGACCCAGTACTTC	CASSPGTSGETQYF
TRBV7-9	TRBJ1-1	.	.	TGTGCCAGCAGCCGAGAAGGAAGGGAGAACACTGAAGCTTTCTTT	CASSREGRENTEAFF
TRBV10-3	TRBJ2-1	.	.	TGTGCCTCGTTTATGAAACGGAGCTCCTACAATGAGCAGTTCTTC	CASFMKRSSYNEQFF
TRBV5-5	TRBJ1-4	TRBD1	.	TGTGCCAGCAGCTCGACAGGGGCCTCCAATGAAAAACTGTTTTTT	CASSSTGASNEKLFF
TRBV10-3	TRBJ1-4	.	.	TGTGCCATCAGTGACAGGGGTGATGAAAAACTGTTTTTT	CAISDRGDEKLFF
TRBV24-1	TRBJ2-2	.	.	TGTGCCACCAGTGATCAGACACTAAACACCGGGGAGCTGTTTTTT	CATSDQTLNTGELFF
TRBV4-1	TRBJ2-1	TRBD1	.	TGCGCCAGCAGCCAGGCCCGGGACAGCTCTTACAATGAGCAGTTCTTC	CASSQARDSSYNEQFF
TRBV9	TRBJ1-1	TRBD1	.	TGTGCCAGCAGCGTAGGGGACAGTCTACTTTATCGGGCTTTCTTT	CASSVGDSLLYRAFF
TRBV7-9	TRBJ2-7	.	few	TGTGCCAGCAGCTTAGTGGACAGTCCCTACGAGCAGTACTTC	CASSLVDSPYEQYF
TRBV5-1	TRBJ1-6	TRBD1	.	TGCGCCAGCAGCAACCGGACAGGGGGTGGGTCACCCCTCCACTTT	CASSNRTGGGSPLHF
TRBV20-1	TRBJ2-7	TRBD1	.	TGCAGTGCCCAACCCCCCCAGGGGGCTAGCTACGAGCAGTACTTC	CSAQPPQGASYEQYF
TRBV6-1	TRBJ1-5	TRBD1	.	TGTGCCAGCAGTGCCCCTCAGGGGGCCAGGCAGCCCCAGCATTTT	CASSAPQGARQPQHF
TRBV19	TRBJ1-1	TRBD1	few	TGTGCCAGTAACGTTGACAGGGGGATGAACACTGAAGCTTTCTTT	CASNVDRGMNTEAFF
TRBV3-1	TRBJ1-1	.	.	TGTGCCAGCAGCCAAGCAGCGAGGGAAGACGCTTTCTTT	CASSQAAREDAFF
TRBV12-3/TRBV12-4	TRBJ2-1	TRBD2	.	TGTGCCAGCAGTTTAAGGCTAGCGGGGGGTTCGGGTGAGCAGTTCTTC	CASSLRLAGGSGEQFF
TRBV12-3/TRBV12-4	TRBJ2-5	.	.	TGTGCCAGCAGACATGAAGGGCGTCAAGAGACCCAGTACTTC	CASRHEGRQETQYF
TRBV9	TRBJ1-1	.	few	TGTGCCAGCAGCGTCCAGTCGAACACTGAAGCTTTCTTT	CASSVQSNTEAFF
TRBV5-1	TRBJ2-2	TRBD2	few	TGCGCCAGCAGCGGAGTAGCGGGGGGCACCGGGGAGCTGTTTTTT	CASSGVAGGTGELFF
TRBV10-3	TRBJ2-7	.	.	TGTGCCACTACATCGGACGGGGGAACCTACGAGCAGTACTTC	CATTSDGGTYEQYF
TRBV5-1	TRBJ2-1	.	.	TGCGCCAGCAGCTCTAATGCGGGGCCCCCCTACAATGAGCAGTTCTTC	CASSSNAGPPYNEQFF
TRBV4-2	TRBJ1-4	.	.	TGTGCCAGCAGCCAAGATCTAACGGGGGCCCCTAATGAAAAACTGTTTTTT	CASSQDLTGAPNEKLFF
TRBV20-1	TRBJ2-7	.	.	TGCAGTGCTAGAGGGGACATGTCCTACGAGCAGTACTTC	CSARGDMSYEQYF
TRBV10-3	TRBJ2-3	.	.	TGTGCCATCAGCGGAGGGGGGAATACGCAGTATTTT	CAISGGGNTQYF
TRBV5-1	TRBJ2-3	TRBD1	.	TGCGCCAGCAGATCGGGACAGGGAGTTCATACGCAGTATTTT	CASRSGQGVHTQYF
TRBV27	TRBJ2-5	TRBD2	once	TGTGCCAGCAGTGCCCTAGGTGTTGCGGGGGACCAAGAGACCCAGTACTTC	CASSALGVAGDQETQYF
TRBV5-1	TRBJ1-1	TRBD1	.	TGCGCCAGCAGCTTGACGACAGGGGCGAACACTGAAGCTTTCTTT	CASSLTTGANTEAFF
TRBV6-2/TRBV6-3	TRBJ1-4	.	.	TGTGCCAGCATCTCTCGACCCTTACGATCAACTAATGAAAAACTGTTTTTT	CASISRPLRSTNEKLFF
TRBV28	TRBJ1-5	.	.	TGTGCCAGCAGACCAGGACAGAGCAATCAGCCCCAGCATTTT	CASRPGQSNQPQHF
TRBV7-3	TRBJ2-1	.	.	TGTGCCAGCAGCTTAATGGCTCCCTACAATGAGCAGTTCTTC	CASSLMAPYNEQFF
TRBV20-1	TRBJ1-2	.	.	TGCAGTGTAACCTCTAGTGGGGGCTTAGGCGGCTACACCTTC	CSVTSSGGLGGYTF